A single TCR beta chain is shown here with its context. Its antigen is unknown. CDR1 is SGHNT, CDR2 YYREEE, per germline (reference sequence). The CDR3 is made up of 18 amino acids. V was clipped by 0 bases and J by 1 base, with 17 bases between them. The sample belongs to a study of siplizumab effects on memory and regulatory T cells. Libraries were prepared by immunoSEQ multiplex PCR; TCRdb keeps only in-frame clonotypes and omits some of them. Counted here are around 100,000 clones, about nine tenths occurring once; the ten biggest clones make up approximately 2.7%. Points from the study as a whole: Naive T cells looked more diverse than memory cells, and they looked like major contributors to the alloresponse. In siplizumab cultures, the suppressive function of proliferating Tregs remained unconfirmed. Treg origin accounted for an average of about 74% of mappable alloreactive CD4+ clones with siplizumab and about 30% in controls. Roughly 80-95% of proliferating CD4+ or CD8+ clones defied assignment to a naive or memory phenotype.

The specimen was CD4+ T cells sorted from blood. The TCR was taken from a human donor in good health. Some clones in this sample may be carry-over from other donors' samples. The J gene is TRBJ2-1, the V gene TRBV5-4; a weak D match, TRBD1 (6 bases). CDR3 nucleotides: TGTGCCAGCAGCTTGGTACAGGGACGAGGTAGGTCCTACAATGAGCAGTTCTTC. It translates to CASSLVQGRGRSYNEQFF.